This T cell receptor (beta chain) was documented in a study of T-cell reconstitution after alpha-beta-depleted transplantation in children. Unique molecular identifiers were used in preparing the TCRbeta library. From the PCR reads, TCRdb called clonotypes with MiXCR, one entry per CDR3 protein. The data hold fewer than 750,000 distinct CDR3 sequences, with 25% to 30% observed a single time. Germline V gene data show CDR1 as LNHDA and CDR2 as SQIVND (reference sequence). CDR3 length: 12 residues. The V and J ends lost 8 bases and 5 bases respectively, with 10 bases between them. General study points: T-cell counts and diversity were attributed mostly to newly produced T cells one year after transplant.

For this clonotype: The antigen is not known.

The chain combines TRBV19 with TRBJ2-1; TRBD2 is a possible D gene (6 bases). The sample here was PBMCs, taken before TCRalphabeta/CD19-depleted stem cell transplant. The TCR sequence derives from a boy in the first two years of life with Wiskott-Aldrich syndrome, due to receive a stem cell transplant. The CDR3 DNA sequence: TGTGCCAGTTCCAGGACTAACAATGAGCAGTTCTTC. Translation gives CASSRTNNEQFF.